Shown below are 3 T cell receptor beta chains from a single sample sequenced in a study of vaccination and CD4 T cells after COVID-19. The Oncomine TCR Beta short-read assay was applied to DNA of cultured CD4+ T cells. MiXCR, run by TCRdb on the PCR reads, gives a single entry per CDR3 protein. The table lists about 7,600 distinct CDR3 sequences, roughly 50% of them singletons. Treatment denoted: roughly 11-day PBMC culture with coronavirus spike peptide pools or control peptides (ViraFEST assay). Investigators obtained the unexposed donor's CD4+ T cells before the COVID-19 pandemic (2011-2018). Their specific antigens are unknown. Specimen: CD4+ T cells from blood, cultured in vitro. These receptors all stem from a human donor in good health.

The V and J genes are TRBV5-6 and TRBJ1-2, with TRBD1 matching 9 bases. V trimming: 0 bases; J trimming: 8 bases; junction bases outside the gene matches: 8. Germline V lookup: CDR1 SGHDT, CDR2 YYEEEE. The CDR3 covers 15 residues. This CDR3 reads CASSLEGTGIGGYTF. The CDR3 DNA is TGTGCCAGCAGCTTGGAAGGGACAGGGATCGGAGGCTACACCTTC.

The V call is TRBV30, the J call TRBJ1-1; D is unresolved. The germline V gene encodes CDR1 GTSNPN and CDR2 SVGIG (reference sequence). V was clipped by 3 bases and J by 7 bases, with 15 bases between them. The CDR3 contains 13 residues. CDR3 sequence (DNA): TGTGCCTGGAGCGACTGGGTATATGATGAAGCTTTCTTT. It codes for CAWSDWVYDEAFF.

This chain connects TRBV20-1 to TRBJ2-3, with 7 positions matching TRBD2. Looked up from germline, CDR1 is DFQATT and CDR2 is SNEGSKA (reference sequence). The CDR3 has 14 residues. Trimming cost V 8 bases and J 6 bases; bases outside gene matches: 14. The CDR3 DNA sequence: TGCAGTCAAGATCGGGGGAGGGCCTCTGATACGCAGTATTTT. Translated: CSQDRGRASDTQYF.